This record covers a single TCR beta chain. The data originate from a study of blood T cell repertoires in COVID-19. Across the whole study: Some COVID-19 samples were acute and others convalescent; all came from the United States, Italy and Spain. PBMCs, B-cell-depleted T cells, or T cells provided the cDNA or gDNA that made up the material.

Authors' data handling: Reference gene primer amplification yielded estimated nucleated cell counts. Using immunoSEQ multiplex PCR, the repertoire was profiled, and TCRdb retains in-frame clones only, with some absent. Clonal size and the V and J genes are those of that table, whereas D and trimming came from the DNA. The sample contains 120,000 to 150,000 clones, around 84% of which appear only once. V was clipped by 6 bases and J by 5 bases, with 5 bases between them. Germline CDR1 and CDR2: LNHDA and SQIVND (reference sequence). The CDR3 loop spans 11 amino acids. Material for sequencing was peripheral blood. The chain employs TRBV19 and TRBJ1-5; D remains ambiguous. The receptor comes from a human donor in a cohort sampled during active COVID-19. CDR3 nucleotide sequence: TGTGCCAGTAGCCTCGATCAGCCCCAGCATTTT. It yields the protein CASSLDQPQHF.